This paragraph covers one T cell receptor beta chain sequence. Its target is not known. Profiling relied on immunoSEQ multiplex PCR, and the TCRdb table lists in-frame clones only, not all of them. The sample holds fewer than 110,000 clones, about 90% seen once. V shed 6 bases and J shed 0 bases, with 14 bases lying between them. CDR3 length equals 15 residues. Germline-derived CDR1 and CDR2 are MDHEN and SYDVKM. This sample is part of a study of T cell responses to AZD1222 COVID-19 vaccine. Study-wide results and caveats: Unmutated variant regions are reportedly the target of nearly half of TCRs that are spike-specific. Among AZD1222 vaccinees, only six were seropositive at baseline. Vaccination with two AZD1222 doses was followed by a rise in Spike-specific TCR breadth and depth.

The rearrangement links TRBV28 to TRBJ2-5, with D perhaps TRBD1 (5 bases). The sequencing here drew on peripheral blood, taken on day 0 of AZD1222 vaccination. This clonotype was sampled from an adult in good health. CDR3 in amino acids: CASSPSTAYQETQYF. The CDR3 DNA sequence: TGTGCCAGCAGCCCATCGACAGCGTACCAAGAGACCCAGTACTTC.